The 24 T cell receptor beta chains presented below share a single source sample, sequenced in a study of blood T cell repertoires in COVID-19. This table comes from immunoSEQ multiplex PCR, and its TCRdb copy is limited to in-frame clones, with some not included. The sample shows 55,000 to 90,000 clones, roughly 86% of them seen only once. The specimen was peripheral blood. Source of these receptors: a man aged 65 to 85 with active COVID-19.

V gene TRBV4-3 combines with J gene TRBJ2-7; possible D gene TRBD2, 7 bases. Trimming removed 1 base from V and 5 bases from J, with 18 bases in between. The CDR3 is 16 amino acids. Germline V gives CDR1 LGHNA, CDR2 YSLEER. The CDR3 DNA follows: TGCGCCAGCAGCCAAGGTCTAGGGGGGGATTGGGACGAGCAGTACTTC. This codes for CASSQGLGGDWDEQYF.

Written as DNA, the CDR3 is TGCGCCAGCGAAGGAGGGACAGGGAGTACCTACAATGAGCAGTTCTTC. Its translation: CASEGGTGSTYNEQFF. The chain uses TRBV5-1 and TRBJ2-1; 9 bases align to TRBD1. The germline CDR1 and CDR2 sequences are SGHRS and YFSETQ. This CDR3 comprises 16 residues. The V gene end was trimmed by 7 bases and the J gene end by 2 bases; junction bases not matched to a gene: 10.

The table lists this clone with a count of one. The rearrangement joins TRBV3-1 (or the pseudogene TRBV3-2) to TRBJ2-1; 8 nucleotides agree with TRBD2. Unmatched junction bases numbered 11, after V lost 4 bases and J lost 0 bases. The CDR3 runs 18 residues. Germline V lookup: CDR1 LGHDT, CDR2 YNNKEL (reference sequence). CDR3 protein: CASSPPRVAGTSYNEQFF. The CDR3 DNA sequence: TGTGCCAGCAGCCCGCCGAGGGTAGCGGGAACCTCCTACAATGAGCAGTTCTTC.

A single count supports this clone. This chain connects TRBV6-5 to TRBJ2-7; 7 nucleotides match TRBD2. V shed 6 bases and J 5 bases; nucleotides not matched to a gene: 4. CDR3 length equals 12 residues. CDR1 and CDR2 from the germline V gene are MNHEY and SVGAGI. CDR3 DNA sequence: TGTGCCAGCAGCCGGGCGGGAGACGAGCAGTACTTC. Translation gives CASSRAGDEQYF.

This chain links TRBV6-2 or TRBV6-3 with TRBJ2-7; TRBD1 is a possible D gene (6 bases). Germline CDR1 is MNHEY and CDR2 is SVGEGT. The V end lost 1 base, the J end lost 0 bases, and 10 bases lay between the germline ends. CDR3 length equals 15 residues. CDR3: CASSYWGPSSYEQYF. CDR3 in DNA: TGTGCCAGCAGTTACTGGGGGCCAAGCTCCTACGAGCAGTACTTC.

The chain employs TRBV12-3 or TRBV12-4 and TRBJ2-7; 8 bases fit TRBD2. V trimming: 3 bases; J trimming: 5 bases; junction bases outside the gene matches: 3. The length of the CDR3 is 13 residues. The CDR3 DNA sequence: TGTGCCAGCAGTTTTAGCGGGATAGACGAGCAGTACTTC. Protein product: CASSFSGIDEQYF.

The V and J genes are TRBV3-1 (or the pseudogene TRBV3-2) and TRBJ2-7; possible D gene TRBD1, 6 bases. The CDR3 is 15 residues long. From germline, CDR1 is LGHDT and CDR2 YNNKEL (reference sequence). Trimming removed 5 bases at V and 0 bases at J, with 14 bases between. This CDR3 reads CASSNRDTSSYEQYF. The CDR3 DNA reads as TGTGCCAGCAGCAACCGGGACACGAGCTCCTACGAGCAGTACTTC.

The J gene is TRBJ2-1, the V gene TRBV7-9; TRBD1 is a possible D gene (5 bases). V lost 4 bases and J 5 bases, leaving 12 bases between the germline ends. The CDR3 runs 14 residues. Germline V gene sequence: CDR1 SEHNR, CDR2 FQNEAQ (reference sequence). Here the CDR3 reads CASSSPWGHNEQFF. CDR3 sequence (DNA): TGTGCCAGCAGCTCCCCGTGGGGCCACAATGAGCAGTTCTTC. The variable domain in full, completed from reference TRBV7-9 and TRBJ2-1, reads DTGVSQNPRHKITKRGQNVTFRCDPISEHNRLYWYRQTLGQGPEFLTYFQNEAQLEKSRLLSDRFSAERPKGSFSTLEIQRTEQGDSAMYLCASSSPWGHNEQFFGPGTRLTVL.

V gene TRBV2 combines with J gene TRBJ2-7; 12 nucleotides align to TRBD2. V was pared by 4 bases and J by 5 bases, with 9 bases of the junction left unmatched. The CDR3 has 16 residues. Per the germline V gene, CDR1 is SNHLY and CDR2 is FYNNEI. The CDR3 protein is CASSGVLAGGPDEQYF. The CDR3, as DNA: TGTGCCAGCAGTGGGGTTCTAGCGGGAGGGCCCGACGAGCAGTACTTC. Based on the CDR3 plus reference TRBV2 and TRBJ2-7, the full variable domain is EPEVTQTPSHQVTQMGQEVILRCVPISNHLYFYWYRQILGQKVEFLVSFYNNEISEKSEIFDDQFSVERPDGSNFTLKIRSTKLEDSAMYFCASSGVLAGGPDEQYFGPGTRLTVT.

This clone was found once. The gene calls are TRBV5-1 and TRBJ2-1; D may be TRBD2 (7 bases). Germline V CDR1 and CDR2: SGHRS, YFSETQ. V gave up 4 bases and J gave up 7 bases, with 21 bases separating them. The CDR3 is 16 amino acids. The CDR3 loop is CASSTAQGVGGNEQFF. DNA for the CDR3: TGCGCCAGCAGCACCGCACAGGGCGTCGGGGGGAATGAGCAGTTCTTC.

V is TRBV19 and J is TRBJ2-3, with TRBD2 matching over 10 bases. This CDR3 comprises 14 residues. Trimming took 3 bases from V and 6 from J; bases not matched to a gene: 3. Germline-derived CDR1 and CDR2 are LNHDA and SQIVND (reference sequence). CDR3 bases: TGTGCCAGTAGTATGGGGACTAGCGCGGATACGCAGTATTTT. Encoded protein: CASSMGTSADTQYF.

Judged by abundance, this clone is medium-sized (0.01 to 0.1%). The chain is built from TRBV9 and TRBJ1-6; 7 bases agree with TRBD1. The trim removed 3 bases at V and 9 bases at J, leaving 9 bases unmatched. Germline CDR1 is SGDLS and CDR2 is YYNGEE. CDR3 size: 15 residues. In nucleotides, the CDR3 is TGTGCCAGCAGCGGCGAGGGGGCCAGGGGTTCACCCCTCCACTTT. This gives the protein CASSGEGARGSPLHF.

The chain has TRBV7-3 and TRBJ2-3, with 10 bases fitting TRBD2. CDR1 SGHTA and CDR2 FQGTGA come from the germline V gene. V trimming: 5 bases; J trimming: 4 bases; junction bases outside the gene matches: 3. CDR3 length equals 14 residues. The DNA of the CDR3 is TGTGCCAGCAGCCCAGCGGGAGGGCCAGATACGCAGTATTTT. It yields the protein CASSPAGGPDTQYF.

The CDR3 DNA follows: TGCGCCAGCAGCTTGGGAGAGGGTGAAAAACTGTTTTTT. This gives the protein CASSLGEGEKLFF. The gene calls are TRBV5-1 and TRBJ1-4, with D unclear. This CDR3 has 13 amino acids. The germline CDR1 and CDR2 sequences are SGHRS and YFSETQ. Trimming shortened V by 0 bases and J by 7 bases, and 7 bases separated the two germline ends.

The V gene is TRBV28, the J gene TRBJ2-1; tentative D call: TRBD2 (6 bases). The V gene lost 3 bases and the J gene lost 3 bases, with 12 bases spanning the gap. The CDR3 spans 15 residues. Germline-derived CDR1 and CDR2 are MDHEN and SYDVKM. CDR3 in amino acids: CASSLGPRDYNEQFF. CDR3 nucleotides: TGTGCCAGCAGTTTGGGCCCGCGGGACTACAATGAGCAGTTCTTC.

The chain has TRBV6-2 or TRBV6-3 and TRBJ2-2; 12 bases fit TRBD1. The CDR3 contains 14 residues. Trimming took 6 bases from V and 9 from J; bases not matched to a gene: 5. Germline CDR1 is MNHEY and CDR2 is SVGEGT. The CDR3: CASSPGQGARELFF. Written as DNA, the CDR3 is TGTGCCAGCAGCCCGGGACAGGGGGCTAGGGAGCTGTTTTTT.

The genes are TRBV21-1 and TRBJ2-7; TRBD1, the D gene given by the table, was not confirmed from the DNA. TRBV21-1 is shown as a pseudogene. The CDR3 is 15 amino acids. CDR3 region: CASSPPAGATYEQYF. CDR3 DNA: TGTGCCAGCAGCCCGCCCGCAGGGGCCACCTACGAGCAGTACTTC.

The chain links TRBV9 to TRBJ2-1, with TRBD2 matching 12 bases. Trimming cost V 4 bases and J 4 bases; bases outside gene matches: 12. This CDR3 has 18 amino acids. Germline lookup yields CDR1 SGDLS and CDR2 YYNGEE. The chain's CDR3 is CASSPRASGRGLYNEQFF. Written as DNA, the CDR3 is TGTGCCAGCAGCCCCCGGGCTAGCGGGAGGGGGCTGTACAATGAGCAGTTCTTC. Combining the CDR3 with reference TRBV9 and TRBJ2-1 gives the whole variable domain DSGVTQTPKHLITATGQRVTLRCSPRSGDLSVYWYQQSLDQGLQFLIQYYNGEERAKGNILERFSAQQFPDLHSELNLSSLELGDSALYFCASSPRASGRGLYNEQFFGPGTRLTVL.

This clone has only one observation. The genes are TRBV12-3 or TRBV12-4 and TRBJ2-3, with D possibly TRBD2 on 7 matching bases. With 11 bases removed from V and 8 bases from J, the gap between germline ends came to 14 bases. This CDR3 spans 11 amino acids. The CDR3 DNA is TGTGCCGTGGGGGGGCGAGGTACGCAGTATTTT. This encodes CAVGGRGTQYF.

This clone was recorded only once. The genes are TRBV15 and TRBJ2-3, with 8 bases lining up with TRBD1. J lost 6 bases, V lost 1 base, and 9 bases had no gene match. The CDR3 totals 16 residues. Germline V gives CDR1 LNHNV, CDR2 YYDKDF (reference sequence). The CDR3, as DNA: TGTGCCACCAGCAGAGGGGCAGGGGGCGCGGGGGATACGCAGTATTTT. Its translation is CATSRGAGGAGDTQYF.

The chain employs TRBV5-4 and TRBJ1-2; possibly TRBD1 for D (5 bases). This CDR3 region has 14 residues. Germline V gene sequence: CDR1 SGHNT, CDR2 YYREEE (reference sequence). V lost 2 bases, J lost 4 bases, and 12 bases lay in between. CDR3 nucleotides: TGTGCCAGCAGCTTTGGCGGGACGGGCTATGGCTACACCTTC. Protein: CASSFGGTGYGYTF.

V and J are TRBV9 and TRBJ2-3; TRBD2 might be the D (6 bases). The CDR3 extends over 15 amino acids. V shed 4 bases and J shed 5 bases, with 17 bases lying between them. CDR1 and CDR2 from the germline V gene are SGDLS and YYNGEE. The CDR3 loop reads CASSPPYGRKDTQYF. For the CDR3, the DNA is TGTGCCAGCAGCCCCCCCTACGGGAGAAAAGATACGCAGTATTTT.

The rearrangement joins TRBV4-2 to TRBJ2-1; 9 bases are a match to TRBD2. J was trimmed by 9 bases and V by 0 bases; bases with no gene match: 12. Germline CDR1 is LGHNA and CDR2 is YNFKEQ. The CDR3 contains 17 residues. CDR3 in DNA: TGTGCCAGCAGCCAAGAAGGTGAGGCGGGAGGGCCTTCTGAGCAGTTCTTC. Residues: CASSQEGEAGGPSEQFF.

The chain is built from TRBV29-1 and TRBJ1-1; D remains unclear. V was cut by 2 bases and J by 4 bases, with 23 bases left in between. The germline CDR1 and CDR2 sequences are SQVTM and ANQGSEA. The CDR3 totals 17 residues. CDR3 protein: CSVERVPRAGGGTEAFF. DNA of the CDR3: TGCAGCGTTGAAAGGGTTCCGAGGGCGGGAGGCGGCACTGAAGCTTTCTTT.